This entry lists 22 T cell receptor beta chains sequenced from one sample in a study of HIV-infected patients and healthy controls (dated by TCRdb to 2013 to 2014). The library was produced with 5' RACE. The sample was run on an Illumina MiSeq. SuperScript III was used to reverse transcribe 500 ng RNA with primers targeting the alpha and beta constant regions. Separate libraries for the alpha and beta chains were generated through chain-specific third strand synthesis that incorporated multiplexing indices. The public reads were run again by TCRdb, first through fastp at Q25 and then through MiXCR, and only productive beta chains were kept. Each CDR3 protein appears once, grouped with its most common genes and DNA. A total of around 6,800 distinct CDR3 sequences appear in this sample, almost 8% of them only once. Of the sample, about 9.9% falls within the top ten clones. Whole blood was used without fractionating the cells, so the repertoire represented all peripheral T cells without sorting.

Sample: blood, taken before antiretroviral therapy. These receptors all come from an adult with HIV infection.

At least ten counts were recorded for this clonotype. As DNA, the CDR3 is TGTGCCAGCAAGTCAACATCGTCGCAGTATTTT. Translation: CASKSTSSQYF. The chain is built from TRBV6-1 and TRBJ2-3; D gene ambiguous. This CDR3 has 11 residues. Looked up from germline, CDR1 is MNHNS and CDR2 is SASEGT. Trimming left V 7 bases short and J 10 bases short, with 12 bases between.

This clonotype was observed at least ten times. Written as DNA, the CDR3 is TGTGCCAGCAGTTTAGGGAGACTAGCGGGACAAGAGACCCAGTACTTC. Protein product: CASSLGRLAGQETQYF. The rearrangement joins TRBV12-3 or TRBV12-4 to TRBJ2-5, with TRBD2 identical over 11 bases. Trimming cost V 1 base and J 2 bases; bases outside gene matches: 3. The CDR3 sequence is 16 residues long.

Relative to its sample, this clonotype is medium-sized. V and J are TRBV5-4 and TRBJ2-2, with 10 bases aligning to TRBD1. The V segment lost 4 bases and the J segment 7 bases; nucleotides outside the gene matches: 4. There are 14 residues in the CDR3. Germline CDR1 and CDR2: SGHNT and YYREEE (reference sequence). In DNA, the CDR3 is TGTGCCAGCAGCGGGACAGGGGACGTCGGGGAGCTGTTTTTT. Protein sequence: CASSGTGDVGELFF.

The chain carries TRBV19 and TRBJ2-4; 7 bases fit TRBD1. This CDR3 is built from 17 residues. The V gene end was trimmed by 7 bases and the J gene end by 3 bases; junction bases not matched to a gene: 15. Germline V gene lookup returns CDR1 LNHDA and CDR2 SQIVND (reference sequence). The CDR3 DNA follows: TGTGCCAGTATCCCGACAGGGCAGGGCGACGGCAAAAACATTCAGTACTTC. Protein product: CASIPTGQGDGKNIQYF.

By share, this clonotype counts as medium-sized. The V call is TRBV11-3, the J call TRBJ1-1, with D unclear. CDR1 is SGHNT, CDR2 YENEEA, per germline. With 1 base removed from V and 0 bases from J, the gap between germline ends came to 3 bases. The CDR3 is 13 amino acids. The CDR3 DNA reads as TGTGCCAGCAGCTTAGGCTTGAACACTGAAGCTTTCTTT. The encoded protein is CASSLGLNTEAFF. The whole variable domain, remainder taken from reference TRBV11-3 and TRBJ1-1, is EAGVVQSPRYKIIEKKQPVAFWCNPISGHNTLYWYLQNLGQGPELLIRYENEEAVDDSQLPKDRFSAERLKGVDSTLKIQPAELGDSAVYLCASSLGLNTEAFFGQGTRLTVV.

The V gene is TRBV28, the J gene TRBJ1-1; D is undetermined. Per germline, CDR1 MDHEN and CDR2 SYDVKM. V lost 5 bases and J 9 bases, leaving 22 bases between the germline ends. The CDR3 loop spans 15 amino acids. In DNA form, the CDR3 reads TGTGCCAGCAGTAAAAGCATAGGTAACACTGGTAAAGCTTTCTTT. Residues: CASSKSIGNTGKAFF.

This clonotype ranks as medium-sized. V usage is TRBV7-2 and J usage is TRBJ1-1, with D uncertain. The ends were cut back, 5 bases at V and 1 base at J, with 2 bases in the middle. The CDR3 sequence is 11 residues long. Per germline, CDR1 SGHTA and CDR2 FQGNSA. This chain's CDR3 is CASSRNTEAFF. Here the CDR3 DNA reads TGTGCCAGCAGCCGGAACACTGAAGCTTTCTTT.

Judged by abundance, this clonotype is medium-sized. This chain connects TRBV7-2 to TRBJ1-6, with a possible D match to TRBD1 (5 bases). CDR3 length: 16 residues. Trimming removed 5 bases at V and 8 bases at J, with 19 bases between. The germline gives CDR1 SGHTA, CDR2 FQGNSA. CDR3 nucleotide sequence: TGTGCCAGCAGCCTCACGACTCCTGGGACTCATTCACCCCTCCACTTT. Residues: CASSLTTPGTHSPLHF.

Relative to its sample, this clonotype is medium-sized. The chain has TRBV5-1 and TRBJ2-1, with 16 bases fitting TRBD2. Germline V gene sequence: CDR1 SGHRS, CDR2 YFSETQ. The V and J ends lost 4 bases and 2 bases, in that order; junction bases with no gene match: 6. The CDR3 sequence is 18 residues long. The CDR3 reads CASSLGLAGGAAYNEQFF. CDR3 DNA: TGCGCCAGCAGCCTGGGACTAGCGGGGGGGGCTGCCTACAATGAGCAGTTCTTC. The entire variable domain, with the rest obtained from reference TRBV5-1 and TRBJ2-1, is as follows: KAGVTQTPRYLIKTRGQQVTLSCSPISGHRSVSWYQQTPGQGLQFLFEYFSETQRNKGNFPGRFSGRQFSNSRSEMNVSTLELGDSALYLCASSLGLAGGAAYNEQFFGPGTRLTVL.

In its sample, this clonotype ranks as medium-sized. This chain links TRBV5-6 with TRBJ1-2; no definite D call. Per the germline V gene, CDR1 is SGHDT and CDR2 is YYEEEE. V lost 5 bases to trimming and J lost 5 bases, with 10 bases between them. The CDR3 runs 12 residues. The CDR3 DNA reads as TGTGCCAGCAGTTCCCAAAGGTATGGCTACACCTTC. It specifies CASSSQRYGYTF.

By share of the sample, this clonotype is medium-sized. The chain employs TRBV5-1 and TRBJ1-5; possibly TRBD1 for D (6 bases). CDR1 is SGHRS, CDR2 YFSETQ, per germline. CDR3 length: 15 residues. The ends were cut back, 4 bases at V and 2 bases at J, with 13 bases in the middle. The DNA for the CDR3 is TGCGCCAGCAGCGTAGGGGGGGCAGGCAATCAGCCCCAGCATTTT. Its translation: CASSVGGAGNQPQHF.

This chain joins TRBV11-1 and TRBJ2-5; TRBD2 agrees at 10 bases. The trim removed 7 bases at V and 1 base at J, leaving 6 bases unmatched. The CDR3 runs to 15 residues. Germline values: CDR1 SGHAT, CDR2 FQDESV (reference sequence). CDR3 DNA sequence: TGTGCCAGCACGGATCTAGCGGGGGTCCAAGAGACCCAGTACTTC. Translated: CASTDLAGVQETQYF. The full variable domain, rest sourced from reference TRBV11-1 and TRBJ2-5, is EAEVAQSPRYKITEKSQAVAFWCDPISGHATLYWYRQILGQGPELLVQFQDESVVDDSQLPKDRFSAERLKGVDSTLKIQPAELGDSAMYLCASTDLAGVQETQYFGPGTRLLVL.

This clonotype was detected ten times or more. The rearrangement joins TRBV13 to TRBJ1-1; no definite D call. The CDR3 is made up of 14 amino acids. The germline CDR1 and CDR2 sequences are PRHDT and FYEKMQ (reference sequence). The germline V and J ends were trimmed by 5 bases and 5 bases, with 15 bases remaining between them. The CDR3 DNA reads as TGTGCCAGCAGCCCCTCCGGTTTCAGGACTGAAGCTTTCTTT. This sequence encodes CASSPSGFRTEAFF.

Relative to its sample, this clonotype is medium-sized (0.01 to 0.1%). CDR3 region: CATSPTGEVSDTQYF. CDR3 in DNA: TGTGCCACCAGTCCGACAGGTGAGGTATCAGATACGCAGTATTTT. The chain uses TRBV24-1 and TRBJ2-3, with D possibly being TRBD1 (6 bases). Germline V CDR1 and CDR2: KGHDR, SFDVKD. V lost 6 bases to trimming and J lost 4 bases, with 16 bases between them. CDR3 length: 15 residues.

This clonotype was recorded many times. CDR3 amino acids: CASSFGTGAYYEQYF. In DNA form, the CDR3 reads TGTGCCAGCAGTTTTGGGACAGGGGCTTACTACGAGCAGTACTTC. V usage is TRBV27 and J usage is TRBJ2-7; TRBD1 agrees at 10 bases. This CDR3 is built from 15 residues. V trimming: 3 bases; J trimming: 3 bases; junction bases outside the gene matches: 5. The germline V gene has CDR1 MNHEY and CDR2 SMNVEV (reference sequence).

By proportion, this clonotype is medium-sized. The chain carries TRBV20-1 and TRBJ1-1; possible D gene TRBD1, 5 bases. CDR1 DFQATT and CDR2 SNEGSKA come from the germline V gene (reference sequence). With 5 bases removed from V and 0 bases from J, the gap between germline ends came to 13 bases. This CDR3 comprises 14 residues. The CDR3 loop is CSAQGDVMNTEAFF. For the CDR3, the DNA is TGCAGTGCTCAGGGCGACGTTATGAACACTGAAGCTTTCTTT.

Sample share makes this clonotype medium-sized (0.01 to 0.1%). This chain links TRBV12-3 or TRBV12-4 with TRBJ2-7; D is uncertain. With 8 bases removed from V and 3 bases from J, the gap between germline ends came to 11 bases. This CDR3 has 12 residues. DNA for the CDR3: TGTGCCAGCGGAAGCGCCCTCTACGAGCAGTACTTC. Its translation is CASGSALYEQYF.

This clonotype was seen only a few times. This rearrangement joins TRBV6-5 to TRBJ1-1, with D perhaps TRBD1 (6 bases). The CDR3 runs to 11 residues. V was trimmed by 2 bases and J by 11 bases, leaving 9 bases between them. Per germline, CDR1 MNHEY and CDR2 SVGAGI. The CDR3 spells CASSYGGAAFF. In DNA, the CDR3 is TGTGCCAGCAGTTACGGGGGGGCGGCTTTCTTT.

Relative to its sample, this clonotype is medium-sized (0.01 to 0.1%). The chain employs TRBV5-6 and TRBJ2-3, with D possibly TRBD2 on 6 matching bases. The CDR3 has 16 amino acids. CDR1 is SGHDT and CDR2 is YYEEEE in the germline V gene. V lost 3 bases to trimming and J lost 3 bases, with 17 bases between them. The CDR3 bases are TGTGCCAGCAGCTCATCTGGACTACGGCCGACAGATACGCAGTATTTT. It yields the protein CASSSSGLRPTDTQYF. Full variable domain (missing parts from reference TRBV5-6 and TRBJ2-3): DAGVTQSPTHLIKTRGQQVTLRCSPKSGHDTVSWYQQALGQGPQFIFQYYEEEERQRGNFPDRFSGHQFPNYSSELNVNALLLGDSALYLCASSSSGLRPTDTQYFGPGTRLTVL.

This clonotype is classed as medium-sized (0.01 to 0.1%). The V and J genes are TRBV11-2 and TRBJ1-4; D uncertain. CDR1 is SGHAT and CDR2 is FQNNGV in the germline V gene. V was cut by 1 base and J by 5 bases, with 11 bases left in between. The CDR3 loop spans 15 amino acids. The DNA of the CDR3 is TGTGCCAGCAGCTTAGTATTGGCATCAAATGAAAAACTGTTTTTT. Its protein product is CASSLVLASNEKLFF.

This clonotype was observed at least ten times. The chain uses TRBV7-9 and TRBJ1-1; no reliable D call. This CDR3 spans 13 amino acids. The germline V and J ends were trimmed by 4 bases and 4 bases, with 10 bases remaining between them. Germline values: CDR1 SEHNR, CDR2 FQNEAQ (reference sequence). Written as DNA, the CDR3 is TGTGCCAGCAGCTGGAACCCGGGCACTGAAGCTTTCTTT. It encodes CASSWNPGTEAFF.

This clonotype is medium-sized within its sample. The gene calls are TRBV11-2 and TRBJ1-2; a possible D gene is TRBD1 (6 bases). CDR1 SGHAT and CDR2 FQNNGV come from the germline V gene. The CDR3 is 15 residues long. Trimming took 5 bases from V and 0 from J, leaving 13 bases between them. The CDR3 is CASSRIGQTNYGYTF. As DNA, the CDR3 is TGTGCCAGCAGCCGAATCGGACAGACTAACTATGGCTACACCTTC.